Listed below are T cell receptor beta chains from one sample, sequenced in a study of T cell clonotyping in hematopoietic cell transplantation. Measured with immunoSEQ multiplex PCR; TCRdb has only the in-frame clones, and not every one. The sample holds some 7,800 clones, more than 70% seen once. Specimen: peripheral blood mononuclear cells, collected before stem cell transplant. Every receptor here comes from a man aged 60 to 75 with acute myeloid leukemia. Some clones in this sample may be carry-over from other donors' samples. Each CDR3 is given with its conserved first and last residue. D genes are given only for firm matches. Clone size appears in some rows only: once, few, many, or a class for an expanded clone.

v_call	d_call	clone_size	j_call	cdr3_aa	cdr3_nt
TRBV5-1	TRBD2	-	TRBJ2-1	CASSLPGTSGGSGEQFF	TGCGCCAGCAGCCTACCCGGGACTAGCGGGGGGAGTGGAGAGCAGTTCTTC
TRBV2	TRBD2	-	TRBJ2-5	CASGLTHGRYQETQYF	TGTGCCAGCGGCCTGACGCACGGGAGGTACCAAGAGACCCAGTACTTC
TRBV5-4	-	once	TRBJ2-3	CASSLGSRRTDTQYF	TGTGCCAGCAGCTTGGGAAGTCGACGGACAGATACGCAGTATTTT
TRBV7-3	TRBD2	-	TRBJ2-5	CASSFSAPSGSEETQYF	TGTGCCAGCAGCTTCTCCGCCCCTAGCGGGAGTGAGGAGACCCAGTACTTC
TRBV15	-	-	TRBJ1-2	CATSAYHGDYGYTF	TGTGCCACCAGCGCATATCATGGGGACTATGGCTACACCTTC
TRBV7-3	-	-	TRBJ1-2	CASSLRVDQCGYTF	TGTGCCAGCAGCCTAAGGGTAGACCAGTGTGGCTACACCTTC
TRBV15	-	-	TRBJ2-7	CATSRGQPPGYEQYF	TGTGCCACCAGCAGAGGGCAGCCTCCGGGTTACGAGCAGTACTTC
TRBV27	TRBD1	-	TRBJ1-2	CASSFQGAVGYTF	TGTGCCAGCAGTTTCCAGGGGGCGGTTGGCTACACCTTC
TRBV6-5	-	-	TRBJ1-2	CANKSSGQPFYGYTF	TGTGCCAACAAGTCCTCGGGCCAACCCTTCTATGGCTACACCTTC
TRBV11-1	-	-	TRBJ2-7	CASSWDKGRGEQYF	TGTGCCAGCAGCTGGGACAAGGGACGCGGCGAGCAGTACTTC
TRBV6-6	TRBD2	-	TRBJ2-1	CASSSTSGSSYNEQFF	TGTGCCAGCAGTTCCACTAGCGGGAGCTCCTACAATGAGCAGTTCTTC
TRBV13	-	-	TRBJ2-6	CASSITTGSSGANVLTF	TGTGCCAGCAGCATCACTACCGGGAGCTCTGGGGCCAACGTCCTGACTTTC
TRBV28	-	-	TRBJ2-3	CASTVGGPADTQYF	TGTGCCAGCACCGTAGGAGGGCCCGCAGATACGCAGTATTTT
TRBV10-3	-	-	TRBJ2-5	CAIRPTNQETQYF	TGTGCCATCAGGCCGACGAACCAAGAGACCCAGTACTTC
TRBV4-2	TRBD1	few	TRBJ2-7	CASSHIGGQGSYEQYF	TGTGCCAGCAGCCATATAGGGGGACAGGGGTCCTACGAGCAGTACTTC
TRBV11-3	-	once	TRBJ2-5	CASSYGGTQETQYF	TGTGCCAGCAGCTATGGGGGTACCCAAGAGACCCAGTACTTC
TRBV25-1	-	-	TRBJ2-3	CASSDPHGIGDTQYF	TGTGCCAGCAGTGACCCCCACGGGATCGGGGATACGCAGTATTTT
TRBV6-1	TRBD2	-	TRBJ2-3	CASSESGASTDTQYF	TGTGCCAGCAGTGAAAGCGGGGCTAGCACAGATACGCAGTATTTT
TRBV5-4	TRBD1	-	TRBJ1-2	CASSTGGSGYTF	TGTGCCAGCAGCACAGGGGGCAGTGGCTACACCTTC
TRBV5-1	-	-	TRBJ1-2	CASSFGGADYGYTF	TGCGCCAGCAGCTTCGGGGGGGCGGACTATGGCTACACCTTC
TRBV7-9	-	once	TRBJ2-1	CASSPGTGARVGNEQFF	TGTGCCAGCAGCCCGGGCACTGGGGCCAGGGTCGGCAATGAGCAGTTCTTC
TRBV16	-	-	TRBJ2-7	CASSQSGVGAREQYF	TGTGCCAGCAGCCAATCGGGGGTAGGAGCCCGCGAGCAGTACTTC
TRBV14	TRBD1	-	TRBJ1-2	CASSQKGGDRGKVGGYTF	TGTGCCAGCAGCCAAAAAGGTGGGGACAGGGGGAAAGTCGGTGGCTACACCTTC
TRBV5-4	-	-	TRBJ1-2	CASSLVGGLSSYGYTF	TGTGCCAGCAGCTTGGTTGGCGGGTTATCGAGCTATGGCTACACCTTC
TRBV6-6	-	-	TRBJ2-5	CASSYSLVGAETQYF	TGTGCCAGCAGTTACTCGTTGGTAGGCGCAGAGACCCAGTACTTC
TRBV6-1	-	-	TRBJ1-2	CASSSGRTNYGYTF	TGTGCCAGCAGTTCGGGGCGGACAAACTATGGCTACACCTTC
TRBV2	TRBD1	-	TRBJ2-3	CASTPHRGGRDTQYF	TGTGCCAGCACTCCCCACCGAGGGGGCAGAGATACGCAGTATTTT
TRBV19	TRBD1	-	TRBJ1-2	CASSPRTGFSGYTF	TGTGCCAGTAGCCCCCGGACAGGGTTTTCTGGCTACACCTTC
TRBV9	TRBD1	-	TRBJ2-7	CASSLTGGEYHEQYF	TGTGCCAGCAGCCTAACAGGGGGCGAGTATCACGAGCAGTACTTC
TRBV15	TRBD1	-	TRBJ2-1	CATSRDGPRTGPNEQFF	TGTGCCACCAGCAGAGATGGCCCTCGGACAGGGCCCAATGAGCAGTTCTTC
TRBV6-6	-	-	TRBJ2-7	CASSRGAGEQYF	TGTGCCAGCAGTCGGGGGGCTGGAGAGCAGTACTTC
TRBV19	-	-	TRBJ2-1	CASSRPNGQYNEQFF	TGTGCCAGTTCCCGACCTAATGGACAATACAATGAGCAGTTCTTC
TRBV19	TRBD1	-	TRBJ2-5	CATRVTADRVWETQYF	TGTGCCACCAGAGTGACGGCGGACAGGGTTTGGGAGACCCAGTACTTC
TRBV7-5	-	-	TRBJ2-7	CVRSMEGPSGHSSYEQYF	TGTGTCAGAAGCATGGAAGGGCCTAGCGGGCACAGCTCCTACGAGCAGTACTTC
TRBV25-1	-	-	TRBJ2-1	CASHSQEGAGEQFF	TGTGCCAGTCATTCTCAGGAGGGGGCGGGTGAGCAGTTCTTC
TRBV7-7	-	-	TRBJ2-2	CASSGVGGPDTGELFF	TGTGCCAGCAGCGGAGTCGGAGGGCCCGACACCGGGGAGCTGTTTTTT
TRBV30	TRBD1	-	TRBJ1-2	CAWSVIGTGAGGYTF	TGTGCCTGGAGTGTAATCGGGACAGGGGCCGGGGGCTACACCTTC
TRBV29-1	-	-	TRBJ2-6	CSASEGSGANVLTF	TGCAGCGCCTCGGAAGGCTCTGGGGCCAACGTCCTGACTTTC
TRBV10-1	-	-	TRBJ1-2	CASSAGRDYGYTF	TGCGCCAGCAGCGCCGGAAGGGACTATGGCTACACCTTC
TRBV27	TRBD1	-	TRBJ1-5	CASARGLLQPQHF	TGTGCCAGCGCCAGGGGGCTCTTGCAGCCCCAGCATTTT
TRBV5-1	TRBD2	-	TRBJ2-3	CASSLSGLAGGTSTDTQYF	TGCGCCAGCAGCTTGTCGGGACTAGCGGGCGGGACTAGCACAGATACGCAGTATTTT
TRBV6-1	-	-	TRBJ2-6	CAMPLYPGANVLTF	TGTGCCATGCCCCTTTATCCTGGGGCCAACGTCCTGACTTTC
TRBV4-2	-	-	TRBJ2-7	CASSIGVEQYF	TGTGCCAGCAGCATCGGGGTCGAGCAGTACTTC
TRBV6-1	TRBD1	-	TRBJ2-1	CASRDRGRNEQFF	TGTGCCAGCAGGGACAGGGGGCGAAATGAGCAGTTCTTC
TRBV6-5	TRBD1	-	TRBJ1-2	CASSRTGREYGYTF	TGTGCCAGCAGTCGGACAGGGAGGGAGTATGGCTACACCTTC
TRBV25-1	TRBD2	-	TRBJ2-7	CASKRESYEQYF	TGTGCCAGCAAGCGGGAGAGTTACGAGCAGTACTTC
TRBV28	-	-	TRBJ2-5	CASSLLSGQETQYF	TGTGCCAGCAGTTTATTGTCCGGGCAAGAGACCCAGTACTTC
TRBV2	-	-	TRBJ1-2	CASSEHRDLGYTF	TGTGCCAGCAGTGAACACCGGGACTTAGGCTACACCTTC
TRBV9	-	-	TRBJ2-7	CASSVVPSSYEQYF	TGTGCCAGCAGCGTAGTCCCGAGCTCCTACGAGCAGTACTTC
TRBV27	-	-	TRBJ1-5	CASSSLAGDFGQPQHF	TGTGCCAGCAGTTCCCTAGCAGGGGACTTCGGTCAGCCCCAGCATTTT
TRBV6-1	TRBD2	-	TRBJ2-3	CASSVGRATDTQYF	TGTGCCAGCAGCGTCGGGAGGGCCACAGATACGCAGTATTTT
TRBV27	-	-	TRBJ2-7	CASSLGKGGVYEQYF	TGTGCCAGCAGTTTGGGAAAAGGGGGTGTCTACGAGCAGTACTTC
TRBV30	-	-	TRBJ1-3	CAWKPRGTGNTIYF	TGTGCCTGGAAGCCCCGGGGGACTGGAAACACCATATATTTT
TRBV6-4	-	-	TRBJ1-6	CASSVRDNSPLHF	TGTGCCAGCAGTGTCAGGGATAATTCACCCCTCCACTTT
TRBV10-3	TRBD2	-	TRBJ2-5	CAISGEGGGPRGQETQYF	TGTGCCATCAGTGGGGAAGGTGGGGGTCCGCGGGGGCAAGAGACCCAGTACTTC